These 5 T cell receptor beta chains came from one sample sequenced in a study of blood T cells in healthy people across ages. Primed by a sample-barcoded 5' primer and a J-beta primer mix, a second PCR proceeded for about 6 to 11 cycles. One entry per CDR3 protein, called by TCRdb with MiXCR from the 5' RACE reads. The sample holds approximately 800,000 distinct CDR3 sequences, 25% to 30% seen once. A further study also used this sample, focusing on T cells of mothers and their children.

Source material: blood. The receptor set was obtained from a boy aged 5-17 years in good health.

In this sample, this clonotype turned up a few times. CDR3 region: CATSRDWRAGSKTQYF. CDR3 nucleotide sequence: TGTGCCACCAGCAGAGATTGGAGGGCAGGGTCAAAGACCCAGTACTTC. V gene TRBV15 combines with J gene TRBJ2-5, with D tentatively TRBD2 (6 bases). The CDR3 is 16 amino acids. CDR1 and CDR2 (germline): LNHNV, YYDKDF (reference sequence). V shed 0 bases and J shed 6 bases, with 17 bases lying between them.

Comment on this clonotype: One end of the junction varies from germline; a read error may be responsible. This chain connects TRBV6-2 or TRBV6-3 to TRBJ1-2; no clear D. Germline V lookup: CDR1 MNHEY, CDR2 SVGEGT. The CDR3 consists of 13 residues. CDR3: CARSSDPLTGYTF. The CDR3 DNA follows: TGTGCCCGCAGTTCCGACCCCTTGACTGGCTACACCTTC.

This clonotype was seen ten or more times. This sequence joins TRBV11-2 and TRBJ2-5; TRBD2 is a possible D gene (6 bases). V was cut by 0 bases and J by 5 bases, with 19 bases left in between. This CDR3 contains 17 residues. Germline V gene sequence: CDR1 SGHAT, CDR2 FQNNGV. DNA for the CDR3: TGTGCCAGCAGCTTAGAGTGGGGGTCGGGTGCGGGGGAGACCCAGTACTTC. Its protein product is CASSLEWGSGAGETQYF.

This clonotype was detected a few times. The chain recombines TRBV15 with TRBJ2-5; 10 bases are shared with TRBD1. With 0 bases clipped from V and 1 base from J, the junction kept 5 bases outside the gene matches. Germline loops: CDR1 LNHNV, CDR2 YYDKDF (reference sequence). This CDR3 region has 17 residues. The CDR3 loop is CATSREGGQGLQETQYF. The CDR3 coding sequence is TGTGCCACCAGCAGAGAAGGGGGACAGGGGCTCCAAGAGACCCAGTACTTC.

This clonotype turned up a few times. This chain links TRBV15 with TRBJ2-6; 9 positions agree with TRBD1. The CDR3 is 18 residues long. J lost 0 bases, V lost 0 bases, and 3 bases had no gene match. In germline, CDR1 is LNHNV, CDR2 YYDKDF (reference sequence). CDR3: CATSRDKDRGSGANVLTF. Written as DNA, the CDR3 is TGTGCCACCAGCAGAGATAAGGACAGGGGCTCTGGGGCCAACGTCCTGACTTTC.